The 29 T cell receptor beta chains given below trace back to one sample, sequenced in a study of long-term antiretroviral therapy in people with HIV. An immunoSEQ assay, version v3.0, was performed at survey level. Assay used: immunoSEQ multiplex PCR; TCRdb lists only in-frame clones, some missing. The table shows around 19,000 clones, with 82% occurring only once. The sample in question was unsorted PBMCs, obtained around 2.5 years after starting antiretroviral therapy. Receptors originate from a man aged 35-49 years with HIV.

The chain combines TRBV6-6 with TRBJ2-7; D is ambiguous. The CDR3 contains 15 residues. Trimming took 2 bases from V and 2 from J, leaving 13 bases between them. CDR1 MNHNY and CDR2 SVGAGI come from the germline V gene (reference sequence). In nucleotides, the CDR3 is TGTGCCAGCAGTTACCCTAACGTTGGAGCCTACGAGCAGTACTTC. It is translated as CASSYPNVGAYEQYF.

The CDR3 here is CASSAIAGSTDTQYF. In DNA, the CDR3 is TGTGCCAGCAGTGCGATAGCGGGAAGCACAGATACGCAGTATTTT. V usage is TRBV25-1 and J usage is TRBJ2-3, with 8 bases matching TRBD2. Per the germline V gene, CDR1 is MGHDK and CDR2 is SYGVNS. V trimming: 4 bases; J trimming: 0 bases; junction bases outside the gene matches: 3. The CDR3 is 15 amino acids.

This rearrangement joins TRBV18 to TRBJ2-7; D unresolved. CDR1 is KGHSH and CDR2 is LQKENI in the germline V gene. There are 15 residues in the CDR3. The ends were cut back, 1 base at V and 3 bases at J, with 13 bases in the middle. CDR3: CASSPLRVVSYEQYF. CDR3 DNA: TGTGCCAGCTCACCACTAAGGGTAGTCAGCTACGAGCAGTACTTC.

The chain is built from TRBV6-5 and TRBJ2-2; 7 nucleotides align to TRBD2. V shed 2 bases and J 7 bases; nucleotides not matched to a gene: 10. The CDR3 extends over 16 amino acids. Germline loops: CDR1 MNHEY, CDR2 SVGAGI. The CDR3 DNA reads as TGTGCCAGCAGTTACGAGTGGGAGGGCCGGGACGGGGAGCTGTTTTTT. It is translated as CASSYEWEGRDGELFF.

The chain recombines TRBV7-2 with TRBJ1-3, with 10 bases identical to TRBD1. The CDR3 spans 16 residues. V was pared by 1 base and J by 4 bases, with 4 bases of the junction left unmatched. Germline V gene lookup returns CDR1 SGHTA and CDR2 FQGNSA. Here the CDR3 reads CASSLEGTGVGNTIYF. The CDR3 region has the DNA TGTGCCAGCAGCTTAGAGGGGACAGGGGTCGGAAACACCATATATTTT.

The chain combines TRBV5-4 with TRBJ2-5; 15 nucleotides match TRBD2. CDR3 length equals 19 residues. Germline-derived CDR1 and CDR2 are SGHNT and YYREEE (reference sequence). Unmatched junction bases numbered 11, after V lost 3 bases and J lost 2 bases. The CDR3: CASSWGRTSGGAGQETQYF. The CDR3 nucleotides are TGTGCCAGCAGCTGGGGGCGGACTAGCGGGGGGGCCGGGCAAGAGACCCAGTACTTC. The whole variable domain, remainder taken from reference TRBV5-4 and TRBJ2-5, is ETGVTQSPTHLIKTRGQQVTLRCSSQSGHNTVSWYQQALGQGPQFIFQYYREEENGRGNFPPRFSGLQFPNYSSELNVNALELDDSALYLCASSWGRTSGGAGQETQYFGPGTRLLVL.

V and J are TRBV7-8 and TRBJ1-1; 8 nucleotides match TRBD1. The J segment lost 6 bases and the V segment lost 6 bases, leaving 6 bases of the junction unmatched. The CDR3 is made up of 13 amino acids. Germline values: CDR1 SGHVS, CDR2 FQNEAQ. DNA for the CDR3: TGTGCCAGCAGATCCGGGACAGGCTCTGAAGCTTTCTTT. The encoded protein is CASRSGTGSEAFF.

The chain uses TRBV7-2 and TRBJ2-7; D ambiguous. Germline values: CDR1 SGHTA, CDR2 FQGNSA. The CDR3 extends over 14 amino acids. The V end was cut by 5 bases, the J end by 3 bases, with 14 bases between. This chain's CDR3 is CASSTKPVFYEQYF. CDR3 nucleotide sequence: TGTGCCAGCAGCACGAAACCGGTCTTCTACGAGCAGTACTTC.

This chain links TRBV7-2 with TRBJ2-7; possible D gene TRBD1, 5 bases. Per the germline V gene, CDR1 is SGHTA and CDR2 is FQGNSA. The CDR3 is made up of 12 amino acids. Trimming took 5 bases from V and 4 from J, leaving 9 bases between them. CDR3 in amino acids: CASSQGAYEQYF. The DNA of the CDR3 is TGTGCCAGCAGCCAAGGGGCTTACGAGCAGTACTTC.

The V and J genes are TRBV7-9 and TRBJ2-5; D is perhaps TRBD1 or TRBD2 (5 bases each). Germline lookup yields CDR1 SEHNR and CDR2 FQNEAQ (reference sequence). Trimming shortened V by 0 bases and J by 3 bases, and 14 bases separated the two germline ends. There are 16 residues in the CDR3. The CDR3 here is CASSLAGTGMEETQYF. CDR3 DNA sequence: TGTGCCAGCAGCTTAGCCGGGACGGGGATGGAAGAGACCCAGTACTTC. The variable domain in full, with the rest retrieved from reference TRBV7-9 and TRBJ2-5, is DTGVSQNPRHKITKRGQNVTFRCDPISEHNRLYWYRQTLGQGPEFLTYFQNEAQLEKSRLLSDRFSAERPKGSFSTLEIQRTEQGDSAMYLCASSLAGTGMEETQYFGPGTRLLVL.

This sequence joins TRBV18 and TRBJ2-5; D may be TRBD1 or TRBD2 (6 bases each). CDR1 and CDR2 from the germline V gene are KGHSH and LQKENI. The CDR3 totals 17 residues. With 2 bases removed from V and 5 bases from J, the gap between germline ends came to 21 bases. CDR3: CASSPKGSPEGGETQYF. The CDR3 DNA follows: TGTGCCAGCTCACCAAAGGGATCGCCCGAAGGGGGGGAGACCCAGTACTTC.

This clone is medium-sized (0.01 to 0.1%) by share. This chain joins TRBV15 and TRBJ2-3, with 9 bases fitting TRBD1. CDR1 and CDR2 from the germline V gene are LNHNV and YYDKDF (reference sequence). CDR3 size: 16 residues. V lost 0 bases and J lost 4; bases outside the gene matches: 5. The CDR3 loop is CATSRDKGTGSDTQYF. The CDR3 coding sequence is TGTGCCACCAGCAGAGATAAAGGGACAGGGTCAGATACGCAGTATTTT.

The rearrangement uses TRBV4-2 and TRBJ2-3; 9 positions match TRBD2. CDR3 size: 17 residues. The V gene end was trimmed by 1 base and the J gene end by 6 bases; junction bases not matched to a gene: 11. Germline values: CDR1 LGHNA, CDR2 YNFKEQ. CDR3 residues: CASSQGTKELAGDTQYF. The CDR3 nucleotides are TGTGCCAGCAGCCAAGGGACGAAAGAACTAGCGGGCGATACGCAGTATTTT.

The chain uses TRBV7-8 and TRBJ1-5; D is unresolved. Germline assignment: CDR1 SGHVS and CDR2 FQNEAQ. CDR3 length: 14 residues. With 0 bases removed from V and 1 base from J, the gap between germline ends came to 4 bases. CDR3: CASSLAASNQPQHF. The DNA for the CDR3 is TGTGCCAGCAGCTTAGCGGCCAGCAATCAGCCCCAGCATTTT.

The genes are TRBV27 and TRBJ2-2; TRBD1 agrees at 9 bases. The CDR3 spans 15 residues. Trimming cost V 6 bases and J 1 base; bases outside gene matches: 3. In germline, CDR1 is MNHEY, CDR2 SMNVEV (reference sequence). The CDR3 coding sequence is TGTGCCAGCAGACCGACAGGGGGGAACACCGGGGAGCTGTTTTTT. Its translation is CASRPTGGNTGELFF.

The rearrangement links TRBV9 to TRBJ1-4, with unresolved D. Trimming shortened V by 3 bases and J by 5 bases, and 14 bases separated the two germline ends. The length of the CDR3 is 15 residues. Germline lookup yields CDR1 SGDLS and CDR2 YYNGEE. The CDR3 DNA is TGTGCCAGCAGCGCCGGAGGGAGTATAAATGAAAAACTGTTTTTT. Its translation is CASSAGGSINEKLFF. The entire variable domain, with the rest obtained from reference TRBV9 and TRBJ1-4, is as follows: DSGVTQTPKHLITATGQRVTLRCSPRSGDLSVYWYQQSLDQGLQFLIQYYNGEERAKGNILERFSAQQFPDLHSELNLSSLELGDSALYFCASSAGGSINEKLFFGSGTQLSVL.

The V and J genes are TRBV11-2 and TRBJ2-7; 9 bases map to TRBD2. There are 16 residues in the CDR3. V trimming: 1 base; J trimming: 0 bases; junction bases outside the gene matches: 4. Germline loops: CDR1 SGHAT, CDR2 FQNNGV. The CDR3 DNA sequence: TGTGCCAGCAGCTTAGTTCCTAGCGGGACCTCCTACGAGCAGTACTTC. It codes for CASSLVPSGTSYEQYF.

The chain recombines TRBV6-1 with TRBJ1-1; D is possibly TRBD1 (6 bases). CDR3 length: 14 amino acids. Trimming left V 4 bases short and J 7 bases short, with 16 bases between. Germline CDR1 MNHNS, CDR2 SASEGT. The CDR3 is CASSGRTGIREAFF. The CDR3 DNA sequence: TGTGCCAGCAGTGGACGTACAGGGATCCGTGAAGCTTTCTTT.

The gene calls are TRBV29-1 and TRBJ2-1; a possible D gene is TRBD1 (6 bases). Trimming removed 5 bases at V and 7 bases at J, with 18 bases between. Per germline, CDR1 SQVTM and CDR2 ANQGSEA. The CDR3 covers 14 residues. In DNA, the CDR3 is TGCAGCGTTCGATTAAACAGGGAAGGAAATGAGCAGTTCTTC. As protein: CSVRLNREGNEQFF.

This chain connects TRBV6-1 to TRBJ1-3, with D maybe TRBD1 (5 bases). The CDR3 length is 15 residues. Germline V gives CDR1 MNHNS, CDR2 SASEGT. Trimming removed 0 bases at V and 10 bases at J, with 16 bases between. The CDR3 loop is CASSEAQGNGLTIYF. CDR3 DNA sequence: TGTGCCAGCAGTGAAGCCCAGGGCAATGGGTTAACCATATATTTT.

The V call is TRBV30, the J call TRBJ2-3; unclear D gene. In germline, CDR1 is GTSNPN, CDR2 SVGIG (reference sequence). This CDR3 is built from 12 residues. V was trimmed by 0 bases and J by 10 bases, leaving 11 bases between them. The CDR3 region has the DNA TGTGCCTGGAGTGTCGTAGTGCGCTCGCAGTATTTT. As protein: CAWSVVVRSQYF.

The CDR3 region is CASSPLAGGLPSTDTQYF. The CDR3 bases are TGTGCCAGCTCACCACTAGCGGGGGGCCTTCCTAGCACAGATACGCAGTATTTT. This sequence joins TRBV18 and TRBJ2-3; TRBD2 matches 10 bases. Germline loops: CDR1 KGHSH, CDR2 LQKENI. J lost 0 bases, V lost 1 base, and 7 bases had no gene match. This CDR3 contains 18 residues.

The chain uses TRBV6-6 and TRBJ2-2, with TRBD1 matching 7 bases. Germline CDR1 MNHNY, CDR2 SVGAGI (reference sequence). The CDR3 sequence is 14 residues long. V was clipped by 2 bases and J by 8 bases; unmatched bases: 5. CDR3 loop: CASSYGTEMGELFF. In DNA, the CDR3 is TGTGCCAGCAGTTACGGGACAGAGATGGGGGAGCTGTTTTTT.

This clone is medium-sized. The chain carries TRBV5-6 and TRBJ2-7; a possible D gene is TRBD1 (6 bases). The CDR3 loop spans 12 amino acids. Germline-derived CDR1 and CDR2 are SGHDT and YYEEEE. The germline V and J ends were trimmed by 4 bases and 5 bases, with 10 bases remaining between them. The CDR3 loop is CASSTGNNEQYF. The CDR3 DNA follows: TGTGCCAGCAGCACAGGGAACAACGAGCAGTACTTC.

The V gene is TRBV7-9, the J gene TRBJ1-1; a possible D gene is TRBD1 (5 bases). The CDR3 is 13 amino acids. The germline V and J ends were trimmed by 3 bases and 8 bases, with 13 bases remaining between them. CDR1 is SEHNR and CDR2 is FQNEAQ in the germline V gene (reference sequence). This chain's CDR3 is CASSFDIQGEAFF. The CDR3 nucleotides read TGTGCCAGCAGCTTTGATATCCAGGGCGAAGCTTTCTTT.

The V gene is TRBV5-4, the J gene TRBJ1-4; D unresolved. Trimming removed 7 bases from V and 9 bases from J, with 19 bases in between. The length of the CDR3 is 14 residues. The germline V gene encodes CDR1 SGHNT and CDR2 YYREEE (reference sequence). The DNA of the CDR3 is TGTGCCAGCCATGATGGGGAGAAAGCTAAAAAACTGTTTTTT. Translating gives CASHDGEKAKKLFF. Looking up the rest from reference TRBV5-4 and TRBJ1-4 gives the full variable domain: ETGVTQSPTHLIKTRGQQVTLRCSSQSGHNTVSWYQQALGQGPQFIFQYYREEENGRGNFPPRFSGLQFPNYSSELNVNALELDDSALYLCASHDGEKAKKLFFGSGTQLSVL.

This clone appeared once. This rearrangement joins TRBV30 to TRBJ2-2, with D perhaps matching TRBD1 or TRBD2 (5 bases each). Germline values: CDR1 GTSNPN, CDR2 SVGIG (reference sequence). The CDR3 covers 19 residues. The V end was cut by 2 bases, the J end by 1 base, with 23 bases between. CDR3 coding DNA: TGTGCCTGGAGTCTCTCTTTTCCGGGGCTACGAGAGAACACCGGGGAGCTGTTTTTT. It yields the protein CAWSLSFPGLRENTGELFF.

The chain couples TRBV9 to TRBJ2-7; D might be TRBD2 (7 bases). Trimming shortened V by 2 bases and J by 6 bases, and 15 bases separated the two germline ends. This CDR3 spans 14 amino acids. Germline assignment: CDR1 SGDLS and CDR2 YYNGEE. The CDR3 bases are TGTGCCAGCAGCGTTGAGCCGAGGGGGGGCGAGCAGTACTTC. Residues: CASSVEPRGGEQYF.

This clone was observed a few times. The genes are TRBV5-4 and TRBJ1-2, with TRBD1 as a possible D gene (6 bases). The CDR3 contains 14 residues. Germline V lookup: CDR1 SGHNT, CDR2 YYREEE (reference sequence). The V and J ends lost 4 bases and 2 bases respectively, with 12 bases between them. In nucleotides, the CDR3 is TGTGCCAGCAGCCACGGGACACCGAACTATGGCTACACCTTC. Its translation is CASSHGTPNYGYTF. The full variable domain, its missing parts supplied by reference TRBV5-4 and TRBJ1-2, is ETGVTQSPTHLIKTRGQQVTLRCSSQSGHNTVSWYQQALGQGPQFIFQYYREEENGRGNFPPRFSGLQFPNYSSELNVNALELDDSALYLCASSHGTPNYGYTFGSGTRLTVV.